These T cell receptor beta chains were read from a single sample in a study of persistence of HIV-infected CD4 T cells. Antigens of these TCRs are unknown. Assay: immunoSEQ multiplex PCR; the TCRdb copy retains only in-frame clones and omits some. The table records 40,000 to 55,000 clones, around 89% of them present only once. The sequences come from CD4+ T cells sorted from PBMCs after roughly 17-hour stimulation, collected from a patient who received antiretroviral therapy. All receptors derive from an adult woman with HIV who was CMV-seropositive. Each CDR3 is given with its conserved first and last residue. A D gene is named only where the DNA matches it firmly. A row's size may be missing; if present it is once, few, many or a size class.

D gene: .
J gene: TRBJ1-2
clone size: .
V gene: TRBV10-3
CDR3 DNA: TGTGCCATCAGCCGGGATGGCTATGGCTACACCTTC
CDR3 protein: CAISRDGYGYTF

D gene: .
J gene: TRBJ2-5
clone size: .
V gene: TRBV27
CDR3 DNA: TGTGCCAGCAGCTTAGAGGGCCCCGAGACCCAGTACTTC
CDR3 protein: CASSLEGPETQYF

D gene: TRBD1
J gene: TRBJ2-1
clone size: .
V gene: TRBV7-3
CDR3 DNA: TGTGCCAGCAGCTTCGACAGGGTTGGATTCAATGAGCAGTTCTTC
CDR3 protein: CASSFDRVGFNEQFF

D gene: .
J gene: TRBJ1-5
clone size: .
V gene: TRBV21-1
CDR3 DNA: TGTGCCAGCAGCACCTTCGGGTGCAATCAGCCCCAGCATTTT
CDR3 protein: CASSTFGCNQPQHF

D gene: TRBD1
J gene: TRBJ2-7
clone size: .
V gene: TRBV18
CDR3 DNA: TGTGCCAGCTCACCAGAGGGACAGGGGTCCTACGAGCAGTACTTC
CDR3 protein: CASSPEGQGSYEQYF

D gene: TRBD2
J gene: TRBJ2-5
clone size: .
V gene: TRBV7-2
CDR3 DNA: TGTGCCAGCAGCTTAAGCGGGGTAAAAGAGACCCAGTACTTC
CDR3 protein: CASSLSGVKETQYF

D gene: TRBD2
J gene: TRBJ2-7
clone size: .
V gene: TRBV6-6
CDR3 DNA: TGTGCCAGCAGGTCGGCGGCTAGCGGGAACTACGAGCAGTACTTC
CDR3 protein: CASRSAASGNYEQYF

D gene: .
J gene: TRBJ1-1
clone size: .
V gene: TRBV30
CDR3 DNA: TGTGCCTGGAGTAGAGTCCTTACTGAAGCTTTCTTT
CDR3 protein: CAWSRVLTEAFF

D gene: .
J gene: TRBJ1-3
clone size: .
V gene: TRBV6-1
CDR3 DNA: TGTGCCAGCAGTGAAGCAAGGACAGTTACTGGAAACACCATATATTTT
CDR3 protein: CASSEARTVTGNTIYF

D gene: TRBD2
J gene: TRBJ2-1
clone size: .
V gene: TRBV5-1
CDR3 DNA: TGCGCCAGCAGCTCGGGGGGAGAAGCAAATGAGCAGTTCTTC
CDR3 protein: CASSSGGEANEQFF

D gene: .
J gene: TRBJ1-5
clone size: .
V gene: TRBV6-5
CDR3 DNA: TGTGCCAGCAAACAAACAGGATCGGGCAATCAGCCCCAGCATTTT
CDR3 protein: CASKQTGSGNQPQHF

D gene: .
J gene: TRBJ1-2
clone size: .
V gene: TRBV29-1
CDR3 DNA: TGCAGCGTTGGGGGCAGGGAAGAAGGCTACACCTTC
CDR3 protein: CSVGGREEGYTF

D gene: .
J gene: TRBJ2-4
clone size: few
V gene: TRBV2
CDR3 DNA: TGTGCCAGCAGTGGGGAACAGCCCAAAAACATTCAGTACTTC
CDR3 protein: CASSGEQPKNIQYF

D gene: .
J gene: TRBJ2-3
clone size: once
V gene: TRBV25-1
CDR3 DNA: TGTGCCAGCAGTCAGGGGGGTAGCACAGATACGCAGTATTTT
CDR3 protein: CASSQGGSTDTQYF

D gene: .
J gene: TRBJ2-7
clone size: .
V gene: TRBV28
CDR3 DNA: TGTGCCAGCAGTTTATTGCCTAGCCACGAGCAGTACTTC
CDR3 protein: CASSLLPSHEQYF

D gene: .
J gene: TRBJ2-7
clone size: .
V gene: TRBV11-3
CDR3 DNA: TGTGCCAGCAGTCTTAGGGGGGCCGAGCAGTACTTC
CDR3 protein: CASSLRGAEQYF

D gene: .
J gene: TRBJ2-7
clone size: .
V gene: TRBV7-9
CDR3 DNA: TGTGCCAGCAGTCTGCAGGTTCGCGAGCAGTACTTC
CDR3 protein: CASSLQVREQYF

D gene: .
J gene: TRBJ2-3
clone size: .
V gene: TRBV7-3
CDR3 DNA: TGTGCCAGCAGCTTAGATATCGTGACGGGTACGCAGTATTTT
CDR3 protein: CASSLDIVTGTQYF

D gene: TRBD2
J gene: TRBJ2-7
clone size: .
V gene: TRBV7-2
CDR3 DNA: TGTGCCAGCAGCACCTCGGCGGGGGTCTACGAGCAGTACTTC
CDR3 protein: CASSTSAGVYEQYF

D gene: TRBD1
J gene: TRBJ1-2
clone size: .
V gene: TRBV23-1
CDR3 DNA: TGCGCCAGCAGTCAATCAACACAGGGGGGGAGTGGCTACACCTTC
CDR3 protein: CASSQSTQGGSGYTF

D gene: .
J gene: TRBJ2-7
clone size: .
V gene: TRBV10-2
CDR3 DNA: TGCGCCAGCAGTGAGGCTAGCTTCGAGGAGCAGTACTTC
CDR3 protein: CASSEASFEEQYF

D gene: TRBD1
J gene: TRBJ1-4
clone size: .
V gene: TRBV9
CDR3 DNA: TGTGCCAGCAGCGTAGACGGGACAGGGGCGGATGAAAAACTGTTTTTT
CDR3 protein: CASSVDGTGADEKLFF

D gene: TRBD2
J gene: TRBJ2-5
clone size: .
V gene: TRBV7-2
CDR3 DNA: TGTGCCAGCAGCTTGGTAGCGGGAACCCAAGAGACCCAGTACTTC
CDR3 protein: CASSLVAGTQETQYF

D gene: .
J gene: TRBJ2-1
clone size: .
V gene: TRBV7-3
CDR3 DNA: TGTGCCAGCAGCTTTAGAGGACAGAACCCCTACAATGAGCAGTTCTTC
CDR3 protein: CASSFRGQNPYNEQFF

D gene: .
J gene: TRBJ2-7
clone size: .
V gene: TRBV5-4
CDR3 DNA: TGTGCCAGCAGCCTACCGGGACTGGGCTCCTACGAGCAGTACTTC
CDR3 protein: CASSLPGLGSYEQYF

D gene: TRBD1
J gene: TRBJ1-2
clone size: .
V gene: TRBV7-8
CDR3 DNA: TGTGCCAGCAGCTTAATTTCCAGGGGGGGAGGTGGCTACACCTTC
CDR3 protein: CASSLISRGGGGYTF

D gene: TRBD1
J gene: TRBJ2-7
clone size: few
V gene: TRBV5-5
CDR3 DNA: TGTGCCAGCAGCCCCGGGACAGGGGCACTCCGGGGCTCCTACGAGCAGTACTTC
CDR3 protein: CASSPGTGALRGSYEQYF

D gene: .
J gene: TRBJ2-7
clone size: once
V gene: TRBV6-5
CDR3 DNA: TGTGCCAGCAGTCCCGGGGTTTCCTACGAGCAGTACTTC
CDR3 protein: CASSPGVSYEQYF

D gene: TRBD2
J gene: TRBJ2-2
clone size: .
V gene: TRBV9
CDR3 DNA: TGTGCCAGCAGCGTAGGGGGGAGGGGCACCGGGGAGCTGTTTTTT
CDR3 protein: CASSVGGRGTGELFF

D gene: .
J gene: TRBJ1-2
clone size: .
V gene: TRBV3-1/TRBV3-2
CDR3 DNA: TGTGCCAGCAGCCAAGATAGGGAGGGTCGCTATGGCTACACCTTC
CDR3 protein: CASSQDREGRYGYTF

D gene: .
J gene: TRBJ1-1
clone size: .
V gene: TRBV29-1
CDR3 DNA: TGCAGCGTTGTCCAAAGGAACACTGAAGCTTTCTTT
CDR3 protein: CSVVQRNTEAFF

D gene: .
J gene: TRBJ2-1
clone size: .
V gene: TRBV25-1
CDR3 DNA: TGTGCCAGCAGTGATAAGGTCACGGGGAATGAGCAGTTCTTC
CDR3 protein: CASSDKVTGNEQFF

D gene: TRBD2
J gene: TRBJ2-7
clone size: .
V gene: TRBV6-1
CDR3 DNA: TGTGCCAGCAGTGAAGCAGGGACTAGAGCCTACGAGCAGTACTTC
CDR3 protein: CASSEAGTRAYEQYF

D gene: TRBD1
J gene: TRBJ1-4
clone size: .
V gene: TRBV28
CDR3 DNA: TGTGCCAGCGGACAGGGCCTTTCGACAACTAATGAAAAACTGTTTTTT
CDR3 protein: CASGQGLSTTNEKLFF

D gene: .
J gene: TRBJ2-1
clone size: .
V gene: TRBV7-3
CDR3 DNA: TGTGCCAGCAGCTTAGAACTAGGGCTGGGTGTTAATGAGCAGTTCTTC
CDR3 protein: CASSLELGLGVNEQFF

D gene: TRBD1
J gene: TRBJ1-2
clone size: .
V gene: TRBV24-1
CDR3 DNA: TGTGCCACCAGTGAGTCCGGCACAGGGGGCGAAGATGGCTACACCTTC
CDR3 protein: CATSESGTGGEDGYTF

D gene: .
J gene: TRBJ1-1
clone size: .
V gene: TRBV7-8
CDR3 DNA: TGTGCCAGCAGCCGACTTCTGGAGGGTGAAGCTTTCTTT
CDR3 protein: CASSRLLEGEAFF

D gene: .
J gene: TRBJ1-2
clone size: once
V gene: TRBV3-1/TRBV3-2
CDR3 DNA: TGTGCCAGCGGACTCGATATTGGCTACACCTTC
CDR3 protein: CASGLDIGYTF

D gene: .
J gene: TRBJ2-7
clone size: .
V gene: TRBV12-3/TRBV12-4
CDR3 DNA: TGTGCCAGCAGTTTTTGGGACTCCTACGAGCAGTACTTC
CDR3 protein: CASSFWDSYEQYF

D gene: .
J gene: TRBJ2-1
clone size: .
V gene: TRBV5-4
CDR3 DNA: TGTGCCAGCAGGCCTCAGGGGGGAGTAACCTACAATGAGCAGTTCTTC
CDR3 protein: CASRPQGGVTYNEQFF

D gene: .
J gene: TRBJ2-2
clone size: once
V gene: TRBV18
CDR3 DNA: TGTGCCAGCTCACCACCTGGAAGGACTCCCACCGGGGAGCTGTTTTTT
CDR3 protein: CASSPPGRTPTGELFF

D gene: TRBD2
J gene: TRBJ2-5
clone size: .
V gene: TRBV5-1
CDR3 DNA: TGCGCCAGCAGCTTAAATTCCCGGGCGGGAGAGGAAGAGAAGGAGACCCAGTACTTC
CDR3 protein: CASSLNSRAGEEEKETQYF

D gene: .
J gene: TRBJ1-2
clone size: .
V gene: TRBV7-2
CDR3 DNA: TGTGCCAGCAGAGGTCCAGGGATCCCCTATGGCTACACCTTC
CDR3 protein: CASRGPGIPYGYTF